These 2 T cell receptor beta chains share one sample of origin, sequenced in a study of T cells in Graves' hyperthyroidism and ophthalmopathy. Using RNA transcripts as the source, TCR beta CDR3 regions were amplified. When the TCR CDR3 underwent first-round RT-PCR, the HTBI primer set was used. Each CDR3 protein gets one entry after TCRdb re-called the multiplex PCR reads with MiXCR. In the table there are some 570,000 distinct CDR3 sequences, 14% of which are singletons. The sample taken for sequencing was blood. The receptors derive from a woman aged 18-35 years with Graves' ophthalmopathy.

The chain couples TRBV19 to TRBJ2-7, with D perhaps matching TRBD1 (5 bases). CDR3 length: 15 amino acids. V was cut by 3 bases and J by 4 bases, with 16 bases left in between. Germline V gives CDR1 LNHDA, CDR2 SQIVND (reference sequence). This CDR3 reads CASSMGPGSQYEQYF. CDR3 bases: TGTGCCAGTAGTATGGGGCCAGGGTCTCAATACGAGCAGTACTTC.

In its sample, this clonotype was seen many times. The V and J genes are TRBV20-1 and TRBJ1-2; 8 bases match TRBD1. Germline-derived CDR1 and CDR2 are DFQATT and SNEGSKA (reference sequence). V trimming: 4 bases; J trimming: 4 bases; junction bases outside the gene matches: 8. This CDR3 region has 14 residues. The CDR3: CSAITGGSVYGYTF. DNA for the CDR3: TGCAGTGCTATTACAGGGGGATCGGTCTATGGCTACACCTTC.